The 7 T cell receptor beta chains given below trace back to one sample, sequenced in a study of CXCR3-negative and CXCR3-positive naive CD8 T cells. TRB cDNA was prepared as libraries by UMI-labeled 5' RACE. TCRdb reanalyzed the 5' RACE reads and collapses them to one entry per CDR3 protein, without DNA. The table lists around 81,000 distinct CDR3 sequences. The sequenced sample was naive CXCR3- CD8+ T cells from blood. The subset denotes: CD45RO-CCR7+CD27+CD95- naive CD8+ T cells lacking CXCR3 (TNR3-). The origin of the receptors is a human donor in good health. Some clones in this sample may be carry-over from other donors' samples.

This chain connects TRBV28 to TRBJ2-7; TCRdb gives TRBD1 as the D gene, but with no DNA this cannot be confirmed. CDR1 and CDR2 (germline): MDHEN, SYDVKM. The CDR3 contains 14 residues. CDR3 protein: CASSRGDRSYEQYF. The full variable domain, its missing parts supplied by reference TRBV28 and TRBJ2-7, is DVKVTQSSRYLVKRTGEKVFLECVQDMDHENMFWYRQDPGLGLRLIYFSYDVKMKEKGDIPEGYSVSREKKERFSLILESASTNQTSMYLCASSRGDRSYEQYFGPGTRLTVT.

The rearrangement joins TRBV28 to TRBJ2-3; TCRdb proposes TRBD1, but this gene call is untestable without DNA. The germline CDR1 and CDR2 sequences are MDHEN and SYDVKM. The length of the CDR3 is 15 residues. CDR3 residues: CASDMRTGGMDTQYF.

V and J are TRBV7-9 and TRBJ2-7. Germline V gene lookup returns CDR1 SEHNR and CDR2 FQNEAQ (reference sequence). The CDR3 has 15 amino acids. This chain's CDR3 is CASSLVEGSTYEQYF.

This sequence joins TRBV7-8 and TRBJ2-5; the D call from TCRdb, TRBD1, cannot be confirmed without DNA. The length of the CDR3 is 14 residues. Germline V gene data show CDR1 as SGHVS and CDR2 as FQNEAQ. The CDR3 region is CASSFWTEQETQYF.

This chain connects TRBV20-1 to TRBJ2-1; TCRdb calls TRBD2, which cannot be checked without DNA. This CDR3 region has 15 residues. Germline assignment: CDR1 DFQATT and CDR2 SNEGSKA (reference sequence). The CDR3 here is CSAPGSGATHNEQFF.

The chain combines TRBV7-8 with TRBJ2-5. The germline CDR1 and CDR2 sequences are SGHVS and FQNEAQ. The CDR3 covers 14 residues. CDR3 residues: CASSLAEFQETQYF.

The chain combines TRBV3-1 with TRBJ2-5. The CDR3 length is 13 residues. Germline CDR1 and CDR2: LGHDT and YNNKEL (reference sequence). The CDR3 here is CASSQDSGETQYF.